The subject of this entry is one T cell receptor beta chain. Germline V CDR1 and CDR2: SGHKS, YYEKEE (reference sequence). The CDR3 loop spans 14 amino acids. V dropped 2 bases and J dropped 0 bases, with 8 bases sitting between them. This sample was taken from a study of blood T cell repertoires in COVID-19. Authors' analysis steps: Amplification of reference gene primers was used by the study to estimate nucleated cell counts. Data came from immunoSEQ multiplex PCR; TCRdb stores just in-frame clones and leaves some out. V and J calls and clone size are those listed in that table; D and trimming were worked out from the DNA. The table lists about 90,000 clones, approximately 92% of them singletons.

Sequences were obtained from peripheral blood. This chain links TRBV5-5 with TRBJ1-1; D not resolved. This receptor was obtained from a woman aged 55-70 years with active COVID-19. The CDR3 bases are TGTGCCAGCAGCTTCGGGTATTTGAACACTGAAGCTTTCTTT. Amino acids: CASSFGYLNTEAFF.